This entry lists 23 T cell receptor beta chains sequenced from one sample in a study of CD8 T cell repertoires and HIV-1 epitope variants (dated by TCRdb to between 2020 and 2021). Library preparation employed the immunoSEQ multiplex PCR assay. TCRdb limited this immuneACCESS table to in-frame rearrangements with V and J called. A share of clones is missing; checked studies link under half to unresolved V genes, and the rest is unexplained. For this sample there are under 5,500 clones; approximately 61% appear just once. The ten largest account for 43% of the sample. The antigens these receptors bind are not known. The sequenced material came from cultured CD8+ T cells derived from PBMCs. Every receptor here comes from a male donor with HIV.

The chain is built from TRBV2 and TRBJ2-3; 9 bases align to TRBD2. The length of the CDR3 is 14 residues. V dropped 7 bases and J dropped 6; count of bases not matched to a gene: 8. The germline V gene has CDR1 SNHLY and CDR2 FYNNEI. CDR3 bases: TGTGCCAGCAAAAGGAGCAGCGGGGGGGATACGCAGTATTTT. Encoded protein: CASKRSSGGDTQYF. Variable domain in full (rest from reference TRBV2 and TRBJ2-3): EPEVTQTPSHQVTQMGQEVILRCVPISNHLYFYWYRQILGQKVEFLVSFYNNEISEKSEIFDDQFSVERPDGSNFTLKIRSTKLEDSAMYFCASKRSSGGDTQYFGPGTRLTVL.

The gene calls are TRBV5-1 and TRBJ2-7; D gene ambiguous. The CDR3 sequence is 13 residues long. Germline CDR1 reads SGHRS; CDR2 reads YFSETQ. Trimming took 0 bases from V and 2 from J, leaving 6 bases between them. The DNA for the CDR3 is TGCGCCAGCAGCTTGGGACCGGCCTACGAGCAGTACTTC. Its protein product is CASSLGPAYEQYF. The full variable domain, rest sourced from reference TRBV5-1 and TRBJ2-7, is KAGVTQTPRYLIKTRGQQVTLSCSPISGHRSVSWYQQTPGQGLQFLFEYFSETQRNKGNFPGRFSGRQFSNSRSEMNVSTLELGDSALYLCASSLGPAYEQYFGPGTRLTVT.

CDR3 residues: CASSSRNGNTIYF. DNA of the CDR3: TGTGCCAGCAGCTCAAGGAATGGAAACACCATATATTTT. V usage is TRBV7-6 and J usage is TRBJ1-3; no clear D. Germline CDR1 reads SGHVS; CDR2 reads FNYEAQ. V shed 4 bases and J shed 3 bases, with 7 bases lying between them. CDR3 length: 13 amino acids.

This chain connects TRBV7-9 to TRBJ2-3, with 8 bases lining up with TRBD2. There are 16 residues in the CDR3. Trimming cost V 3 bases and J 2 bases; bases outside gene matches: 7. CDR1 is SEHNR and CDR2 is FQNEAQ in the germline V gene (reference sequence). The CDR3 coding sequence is TGTGCCAGCAGCTTTGGGAGCGGGGGATACACAGATACGCAGTATTTT. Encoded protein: CASSFGSGGYTDTQYF.

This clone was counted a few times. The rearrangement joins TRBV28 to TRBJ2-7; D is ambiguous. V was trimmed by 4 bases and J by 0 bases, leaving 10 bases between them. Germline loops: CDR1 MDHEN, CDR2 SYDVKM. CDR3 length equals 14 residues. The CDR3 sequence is CASSSLDLSYEQYF. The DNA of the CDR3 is TGTGCCAGCAGTTCCTTGGACCTCTCCTACGAGCAGTACTTC.

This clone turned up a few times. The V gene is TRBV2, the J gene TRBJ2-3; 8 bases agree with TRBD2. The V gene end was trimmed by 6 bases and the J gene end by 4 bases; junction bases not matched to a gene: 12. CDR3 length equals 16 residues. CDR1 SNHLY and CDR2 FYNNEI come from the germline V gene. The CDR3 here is CASRAIAGFTPDTQYF. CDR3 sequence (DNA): TGTGCCAGCAGGGCTATAGCGGGATTCACCCCAGATACGCAGTATTTT.

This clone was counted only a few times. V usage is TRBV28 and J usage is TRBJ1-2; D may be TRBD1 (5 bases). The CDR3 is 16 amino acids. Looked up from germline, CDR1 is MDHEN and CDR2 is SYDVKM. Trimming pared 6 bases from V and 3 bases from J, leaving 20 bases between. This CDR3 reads CASSLHPTDYDYGYTF. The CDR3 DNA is TGTGCCAGCAGCCTCCATCCGACAGATTATGACTATGGCTACACCTTC.

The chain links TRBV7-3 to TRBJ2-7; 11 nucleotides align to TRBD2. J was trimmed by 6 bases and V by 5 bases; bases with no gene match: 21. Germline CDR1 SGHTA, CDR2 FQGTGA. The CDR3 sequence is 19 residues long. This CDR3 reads CASSLTGTSGSILGPEQYF. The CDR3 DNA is TGTGCCAGCAGCCTCACCGGGACTAGCGGCTCCATATTGGGTCCCGAGCAGTACTTC.

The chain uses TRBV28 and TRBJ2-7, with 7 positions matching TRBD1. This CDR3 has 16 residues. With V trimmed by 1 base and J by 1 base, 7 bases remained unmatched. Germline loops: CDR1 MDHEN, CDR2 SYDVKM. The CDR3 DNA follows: TGTGCCAGCAGTTTATCCGGACAGGATCAGTCCTACGAGCAGTACTTC. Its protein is CASSLSGQDQSYEQYF.

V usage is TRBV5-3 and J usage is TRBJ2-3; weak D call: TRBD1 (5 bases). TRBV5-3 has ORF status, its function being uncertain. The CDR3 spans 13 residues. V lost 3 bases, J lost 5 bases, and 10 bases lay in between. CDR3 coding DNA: TGTGCCAGAAGCTATGTTAGGGGAGATACGCAGTATTTT. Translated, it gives CARSYVRGDTQYF.

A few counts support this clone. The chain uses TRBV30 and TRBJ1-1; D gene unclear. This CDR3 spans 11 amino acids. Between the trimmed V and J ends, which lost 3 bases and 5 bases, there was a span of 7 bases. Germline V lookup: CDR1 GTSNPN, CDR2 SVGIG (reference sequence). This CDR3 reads CAWSDFTEAFF. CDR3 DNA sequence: TGTGCCTGGAGCGATTTTACTGAAGCTTTCTTT. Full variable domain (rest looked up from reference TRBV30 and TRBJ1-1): SQTIHQWPATLVQPVGSPLSLECTVEGTSNPNLYWYRQAAGRGLQLLFYSVGIGQISSEVPQNLSASRPQDRQFILSSKKLLLSDSGFYLCAWSDFTEAFFGQGTRLTVV.

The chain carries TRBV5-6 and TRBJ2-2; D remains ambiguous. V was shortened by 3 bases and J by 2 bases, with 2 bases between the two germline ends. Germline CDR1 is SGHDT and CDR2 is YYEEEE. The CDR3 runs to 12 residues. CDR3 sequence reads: CASSSNTGELFF. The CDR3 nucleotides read TGTGCCAGCAGCTCTAACACCGGGGAGCTGTTTTTT.

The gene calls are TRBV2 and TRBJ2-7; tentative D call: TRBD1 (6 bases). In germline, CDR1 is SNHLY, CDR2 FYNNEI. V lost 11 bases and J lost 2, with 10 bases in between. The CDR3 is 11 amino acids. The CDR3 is CAAGDAYEQYF. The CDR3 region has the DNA TGTGCCGCAGGGGACGCCTACGAGCAGTACTTC.

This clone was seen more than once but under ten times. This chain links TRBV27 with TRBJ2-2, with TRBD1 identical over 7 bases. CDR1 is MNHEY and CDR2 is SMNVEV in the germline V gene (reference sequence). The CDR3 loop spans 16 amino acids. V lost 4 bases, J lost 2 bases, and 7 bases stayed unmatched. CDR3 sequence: CASSSGQPINTGELFF. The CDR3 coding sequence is TGTGCCAGCAGTTCGGGACAGCCCATCAACACCGGGGAGCTGTTTTTT.

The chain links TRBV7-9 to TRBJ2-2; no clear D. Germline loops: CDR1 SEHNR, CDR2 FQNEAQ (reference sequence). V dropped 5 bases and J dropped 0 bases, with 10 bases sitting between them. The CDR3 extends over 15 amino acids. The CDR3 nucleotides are TGTGCCAGCAGCCCAGCAGAAGCGAACACCGGGGAGCTGTTTTTT. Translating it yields CASSPAEANTGELFF.

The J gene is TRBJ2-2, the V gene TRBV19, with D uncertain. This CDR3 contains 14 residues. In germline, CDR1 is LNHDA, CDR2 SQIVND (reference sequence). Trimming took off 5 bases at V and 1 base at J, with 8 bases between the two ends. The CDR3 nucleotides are TGTGCCAGTAGTGAGTGGGAGAACACCGGGGAGCTGTTTTTT. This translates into CASSEWENTGELFF. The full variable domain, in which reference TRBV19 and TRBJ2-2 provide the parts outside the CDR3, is DGGITQSPKYLFRKEGQNVTLSCEQNLNHDAMYWYRQDPGQGLRLIYYSQIVNDFQKGDIAEGYSVSREKKESFPLTVTSAQKNPTAFYLCASSEWENTGELFFGEGSRLTVL.

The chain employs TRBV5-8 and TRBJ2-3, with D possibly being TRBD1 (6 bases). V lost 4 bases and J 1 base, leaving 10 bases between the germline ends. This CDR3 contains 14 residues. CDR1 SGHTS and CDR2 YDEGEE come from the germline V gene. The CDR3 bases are TGTGCCAGCAGCGAGAGGACAGGCACAGATACGCAGTATTTT. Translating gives CASSERTGTDTQYF.

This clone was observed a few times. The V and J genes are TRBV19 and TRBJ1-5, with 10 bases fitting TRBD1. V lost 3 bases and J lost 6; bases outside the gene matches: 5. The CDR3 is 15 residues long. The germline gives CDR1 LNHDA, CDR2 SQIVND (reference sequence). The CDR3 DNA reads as TGTGCCAGTAGTATTGGGACAGGGGTACGTCAGCCCCAGCATTTT. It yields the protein CASSIGTGVRQPQHF.

The DNA of the CDR3 is TGTGCCAGCAGTACCTTATGGGGGGCAGGGAGGTACGAGCAGTACTTC. Translation gives CASSTLWGAGRYEQYF. The gene calls are TRBV27 and TRBJ2-7; either TRBD1 or TRBD2 may fit D (6 bases each). The CDR3 consists of 16 residues. The germline CDR1 and CDR2 sequences are MNHEY and SMNVEV (reference sequence). Deletions cut 5 bases from V and 4 bases from J, with 21 bases between.

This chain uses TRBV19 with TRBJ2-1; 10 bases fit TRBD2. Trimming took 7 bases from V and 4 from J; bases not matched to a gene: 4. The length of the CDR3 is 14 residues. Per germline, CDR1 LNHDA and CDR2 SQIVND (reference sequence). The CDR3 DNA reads TGTGCCAGTAAACGGACTAGCGGTTACAATGAGCAGTTCTTC. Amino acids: CASKRTSGYNEQFF.

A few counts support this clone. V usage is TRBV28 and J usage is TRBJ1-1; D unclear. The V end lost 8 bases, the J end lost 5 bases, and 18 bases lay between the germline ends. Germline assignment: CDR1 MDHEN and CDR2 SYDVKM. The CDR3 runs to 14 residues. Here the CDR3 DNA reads TGTGCCAGCGGTGGGGAGTGGGCAGGAACTGAAGCTTTCTTT. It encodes CASGGEWAGTEAFF. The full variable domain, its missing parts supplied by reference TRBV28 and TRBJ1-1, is DVKVTQSSRYLVKRTGEKVFLECVQDMDHENMFWYRQDPGLGLRLIYFSYDVKMKEKGDIPEGYSVSREKKERFSLILESASTNQTSMYLCASGGEWAGTEAFFGQGTRLTVV.

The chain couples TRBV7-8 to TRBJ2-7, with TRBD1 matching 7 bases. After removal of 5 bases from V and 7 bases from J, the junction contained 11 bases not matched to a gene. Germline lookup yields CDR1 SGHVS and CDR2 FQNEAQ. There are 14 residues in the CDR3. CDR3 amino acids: CASSRQGSGSEQYF. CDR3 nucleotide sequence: TGTGCCAGCAGCCGACAGGGCTCAGGGAGTGAGCAGTACTTC.

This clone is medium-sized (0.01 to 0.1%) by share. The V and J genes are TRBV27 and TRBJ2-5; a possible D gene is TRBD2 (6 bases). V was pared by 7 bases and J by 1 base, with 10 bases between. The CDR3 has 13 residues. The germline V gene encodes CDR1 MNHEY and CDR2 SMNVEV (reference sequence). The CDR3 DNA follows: TGTGCCAGCAAGGGAGGCCTCCAAGAGACCCAGTACTTC. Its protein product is CASKGGLQETQYF.